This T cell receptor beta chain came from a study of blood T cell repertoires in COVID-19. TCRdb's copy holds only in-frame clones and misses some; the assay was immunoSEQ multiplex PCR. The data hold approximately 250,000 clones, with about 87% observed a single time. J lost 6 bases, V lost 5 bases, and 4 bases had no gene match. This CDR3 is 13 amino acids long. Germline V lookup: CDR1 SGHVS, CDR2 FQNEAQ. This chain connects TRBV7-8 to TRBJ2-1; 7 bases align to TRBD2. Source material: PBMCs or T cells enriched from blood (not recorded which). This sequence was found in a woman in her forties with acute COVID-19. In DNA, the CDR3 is TGTGCCAGCAGCGTAGGACTAGTCAATGAGCAGTTCTTC. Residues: CASSVGLVNEQFF.